The clone carrying this TCR beta chain was detected only a few times. TCRdb used MiXCR to reprocess the RT-PCR reads, holding one entry per CDR3 protein. The repertoire holds more than 550,000 distinct CDR3 sequences, with over 12% as singletons. Trimming took 1 base from V and 7 from J, leaving 14 bases between them. Germline loops: CDR1 SGDLS, CDR2 YYNGEE. CDR3 size: 14 residues. The rearrangement joins TRBV9 to TRBJ1-1; weak D call: TRBD1 (5 bases). The TCR originated in a female donor in good health, serving as a healthy control. Sequenced material: memory CD4+ T cells from blood. The chain's CDR3 is CASSVLSGDSEAFF. The CDR3 region has the DNA TGTGCCAGCAGCGTACTCTCGGGAGACAGTGAAGCTTTCTTT.